This T cell receptor beta chain was captured in a study of T-cell reconstitution after alpha-beta-depleted transplantation in children (dated by TCRdb to the mid-2010s). Turning to the overall study: The study quantitatively tracked T-cell immune reconstitution after TCRalphabeta/CD19-depleted allogeneic hematopoietic cell transplantation in children using TCR repertoire profiling.

Libraries were built with PCR. Sequencing was performed on an Illumina HiSeq 2500. To normalize quantification of the TCRbeta repertoire, the TCR libraries were built with molecular barcoding that relied on unique molecular identifiers. TCRdb handled the public reads itself, with Q25 trimming in fastp and clone calling in MiXCR, and kept productive beta chains. A single entry per CDR3 protein holds the most common genes and DNA from its merged rows. For this sample the table gives about 160,000 distinct CDR3 sequences, of which 11% were detected only once. The biggest ten clones account for 13% of the sample. The germline V gene sets CDR1 to KGHSH and CDR2 to LQKENI. Spanning cysteine to phenylalanine, the CDR3 consists of 16 amino acids. The entry retains the CDR3 DNA only, 48 bases that are in frame from base 1. V is clipped by 2 bases and J by 7 bases, and the sequence between their germline boundaries is 18 bases long.

What the authors observed across the whole study: The frequencies of hyperexpanded clones fell over the following months, and after one year, T-cell counts and TCRbeta diversity were mostly attributed to newly produced T cells. The apparently early recovery of alphabetaT-cell counts about two months after transplant reportedly depended on only several hundred rapidly expanded clones that came from non-depleted graft cells. In some patients, the high TCRbeta diversity seen at day 60 was put down to recipient T cells and intrathymic progenitors that had survived conditioning.

Comments on this clonotype: Its specific antigen is unknown. This may be a read error: a much more frequent sequence differs by one nucleotide.

The meaning of the sample's treatment or condition label: allogeneic hematopoietic cell transplantation with graft depleted of TCRalphabeta T cells and CD19 B cells. TCRalphabeta/CD19-depleted allogeneic hematopoietic cell grafts were given to the transplant recipients, all of whom were children. This sample comprised PBMCs, obtained before TCRalphabeta/CD19-depleted stem cell transplant. The chain uses TRBV18 and TRBJ2-1, with TRBD2 as a weak D call on 6 bases. This clonotype was sampled from a boy between 2 and 10 years old with acute myeloid leukemia, due to receive a stem cell transplant. In nucleotides, the sequence is TGTGCCAGCTCACCATCTGCCTGGACTAAGGTGAATGAGCAGTTCTTC. This yields the protein CASSPSAWTKVNEQFF. Here the CDR3 is joined to the reference TRBV18 and TRBJ2-1 genes, and the full variable domain is: NAGVMQNPRHLVRRRGQEARLRCSPMKGHSHVYWYRQLPEEGLKFMVYLQKENIIDESGMPKERFSAEFPKEGPSILRIQQVVRGDSAAYFCASSPSAWTKVNEQFFGPGTRLTVL.